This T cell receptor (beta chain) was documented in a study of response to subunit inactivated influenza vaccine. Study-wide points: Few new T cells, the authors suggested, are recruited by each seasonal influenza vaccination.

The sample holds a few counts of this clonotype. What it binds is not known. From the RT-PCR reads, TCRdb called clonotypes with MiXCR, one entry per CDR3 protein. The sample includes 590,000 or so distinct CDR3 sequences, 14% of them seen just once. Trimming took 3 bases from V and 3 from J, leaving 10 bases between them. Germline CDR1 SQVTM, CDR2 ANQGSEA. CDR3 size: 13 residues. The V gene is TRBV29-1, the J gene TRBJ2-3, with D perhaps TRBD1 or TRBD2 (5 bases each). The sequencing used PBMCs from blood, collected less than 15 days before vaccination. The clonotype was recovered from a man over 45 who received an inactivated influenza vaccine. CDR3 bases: TGCAGCGTTGACAGGGAGAATACAGATACGCAGTATTTT. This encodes CSVDRENTDTQYF.